Listed here is a single T cell receptor (beta chain). As processed by the authors: Estimated nucleated cell counts came from reference gene primer amplification. The protocol was immunoSEQ multiplex PCR, while the TCRdb copy is restricted to in-frame clones and leaves out a portion. D and trimming come from the DNA, and the V and J calls and clone size come from that table. The data hold about 160,000 clones, with approximately 92% observed a single time. CDR3 size: 16 residues. Per germline, CDR1 LGHNA and CDR2 YSLEER. V dropped 4 bases and J dropped 0 bases, with 13 bases sitting between them. The data belong to a study of blood T cell repertoires in COVID-19. Study summary: Italy, Spain and the United States were the sources of the convalescent and acute COVID-19 samples. T cells, B-cell-depleted T cells, or PBMCs provided the cDNA or gDNA that served as material.

The sequenced sample was peripheral blood. J is TRBJ2-1 and V is TRBV4-3; the D gene is possibly TRBD2 (7 bases). The sequence came from a woman in her forties or fifties with acute or convalescent COVID-19. The CDR3 protein is CASSLGEGGSYNEQFF. As DNA, the CDR3 is TGCGCCAGCAGCCTGGGGGAGGGGGGCTCCTACAATGAGCAGTTCTTC.